The clone carrying this T cell receptor beta chain has only one observation. Its antigen is currently unknown. Germline V gene sequence: CDR1 MNHEY, CDR2 SVGAGI. V shed 2 bases and J shed 5 bases, with 3 bases lying between them. This CDR3 is built from 12 residues. This record comes from a study of T cell responses to AZD1222 COVID-19 vaccine. Study-wide results and caveats: The sample set comprised mostly white British donors with more females, and clonal diversity was possibly underestimated.

The analysis combined second doses at about 4 or about 12 weeks. Some clones are missing from TCRdb's copy, which holds only in-frame ones; the method was immunoSEQ multiplex PCR. The sample lists 150,000 to 200,000 clones, 88% occurring once. This material consisted of peripheral blood, taken 28 days after the second AZD1222 dose. The source of this sequence is an adult who received the AZD1222 COVID-19 vaccine. V and J are TRBV6-5 and TRBJ2-2; the D is unclear. DNA for the CDR3: TGTGCCAGCAGTTACAAGACCGGGGAGCTGTTTTTT. As protein: CASSYKTGELFF.